One T cell receptor (beta chain) is described in this entry. The entry originates in a study of blood T cell repertoires in COVID-19. Study context: T cells, B-cell-depleted T cells, or PBMCs provided the cDNA or gDNA that served as material.

Authors' processing steps: Reference gene primer amplification in the assay estimated nucleated cell counts. Repertoires were generated with immunoSEQ multiplex PCR, while TCRdb's copy carries only in-frame clones and drops some. The D gene and trimming were derived from the DNA, and the V and J assignments and clone size from that table. The sample contains some 300,000 clones, nearly 90% of which appear only once. Participants were placed into cohorts based on the clinical history they reported. CDR1 and CDR2 (germline): MDHEN, SYDVKM. The CDR3 runs to 14 residues. Deletions cut 5 bases from V and 9 bases from J, with 14 bases between.

The chain uses TRBV28 and TRBJ1-6, with D unresolved. The sample taken for sequencing was PBMCs or T cells enriched from blood (not recorded which). The clonotype originates from a woman aged 18-29 years with acute COVID-19. The CDR3 region is CASSPRSAISPLHF. Here the CDR3 DNA reads TGTGCCAGCAGTCCCCGTTCTGCGATTTCACCCCTCCACTTT.